Included here is one T cell receptor beta chain sequence, with context. The data stem from a study of blood T cell repertoires in COVID-19. Assay used: immunoSEQ multiplex PCR; TCRdb lists only in-frame clones, some missing. The sample has about 200,000 clones, more than 65% seen once. Per the germline V gene, CDR1 is SGHRS and CDR2 is YFSETQ. CDR3 length: 16 amino acids. Between the trimmed V and J ends, which lost 0 bases and 5 bases, there was a span of 18 bases. The TCR comes from a woman aged 80 or over with acute or convalescent COVID-19. The V gene is TRBV5-1, the J gene TRBJ2-7; TRBD2 might be the D (6 bases). The sequencing sample was made of peripheral blood. This chain's CDR3 is CASSLGGGIGKNEQYF. The CDR3 DNA is TGCGCCAGCAGCTTGGGAGGCGGGATCGGGAAAAACGAGCAGTACTTC.